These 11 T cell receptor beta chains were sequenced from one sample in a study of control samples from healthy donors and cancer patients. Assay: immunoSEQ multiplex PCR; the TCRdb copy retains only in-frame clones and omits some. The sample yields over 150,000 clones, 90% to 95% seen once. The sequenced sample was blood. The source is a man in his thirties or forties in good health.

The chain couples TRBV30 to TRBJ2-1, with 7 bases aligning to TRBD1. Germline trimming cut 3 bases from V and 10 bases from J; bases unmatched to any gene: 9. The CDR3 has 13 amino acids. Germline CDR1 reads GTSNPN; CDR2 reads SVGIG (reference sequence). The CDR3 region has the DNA TGTGCCTGGAGCTTCGACAGGGTAACAGAGCAGTTCTTC. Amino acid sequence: CAWSFDRVTEQFF.

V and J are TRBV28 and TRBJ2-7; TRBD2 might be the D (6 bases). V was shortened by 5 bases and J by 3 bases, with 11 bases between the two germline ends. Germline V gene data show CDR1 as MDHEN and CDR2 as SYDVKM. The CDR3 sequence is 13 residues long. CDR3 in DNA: TGTGCCAGCAGTCCCGGGGGAGACTACGAGCAGTACTTC. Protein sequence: CASSPGGDYEQYF.

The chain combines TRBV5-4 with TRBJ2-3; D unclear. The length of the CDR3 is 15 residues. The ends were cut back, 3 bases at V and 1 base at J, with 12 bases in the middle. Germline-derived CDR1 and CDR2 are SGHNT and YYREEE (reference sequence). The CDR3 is CASSSKTAGTDTQYF. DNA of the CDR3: TGTGCCAGCAGCTCGAAAACAGCAGGCACAGATACGCAGTATTTT.

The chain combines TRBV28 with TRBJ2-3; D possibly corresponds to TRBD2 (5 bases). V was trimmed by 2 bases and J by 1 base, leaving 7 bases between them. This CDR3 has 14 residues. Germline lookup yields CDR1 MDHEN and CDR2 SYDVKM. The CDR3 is CASSLTAGTDTQYF. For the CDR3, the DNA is TGTGCCAGCAGTTTAACAGCGGGCACAGATACGCAGTATTTT.

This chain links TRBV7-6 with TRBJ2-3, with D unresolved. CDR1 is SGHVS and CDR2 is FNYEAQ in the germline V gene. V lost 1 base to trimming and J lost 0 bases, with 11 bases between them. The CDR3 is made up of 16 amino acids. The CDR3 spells CASSLDTGASTDTQYF. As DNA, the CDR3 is TGTGCCAGCAGCTTAGACACGGGTGCTAGCACAGATACGCAGTATTTT.

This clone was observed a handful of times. The CDR3 DNA sequence: TGTGCCAGCAGCTTAGATCAGGGGGTCACCCAGTACTTC. Translating it yields CASSLDQGVTQYF. The chain carries TRBV7-9 and TRBJ2-5; 7 bases line up with TRBD1. The germline gives CDR1 SEHNR, CDR2 FQNEAQ (reference sequence). The CDR3 totals 13 residues. V shed 1 base, J shed 8 bases, and the junction held 4 bases outside the gene matches.

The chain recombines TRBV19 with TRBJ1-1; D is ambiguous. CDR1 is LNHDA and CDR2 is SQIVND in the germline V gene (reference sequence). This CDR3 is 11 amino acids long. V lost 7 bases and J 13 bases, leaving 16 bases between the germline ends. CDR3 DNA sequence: TGTGCCAGTAATATCCCCCCATACGTTTTCTTT. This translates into CASNIPPYVFF.

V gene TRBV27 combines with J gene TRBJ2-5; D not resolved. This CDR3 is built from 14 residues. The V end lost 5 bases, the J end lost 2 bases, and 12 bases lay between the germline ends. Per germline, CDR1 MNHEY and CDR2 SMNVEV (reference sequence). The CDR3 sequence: CASSPRSMQETQYF. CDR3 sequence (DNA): TGTGCCAGCAGTCCGCGGAGTATGCAAGAGACCCAGTACTTC.

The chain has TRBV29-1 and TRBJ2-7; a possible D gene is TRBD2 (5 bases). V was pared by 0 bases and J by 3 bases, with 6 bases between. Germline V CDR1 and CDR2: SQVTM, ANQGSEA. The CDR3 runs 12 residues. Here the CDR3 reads CSVEEGGYEQYF. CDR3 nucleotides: TGCAGCGTTGAAGAAGGAGGCTACGAGCAGTACTTC.

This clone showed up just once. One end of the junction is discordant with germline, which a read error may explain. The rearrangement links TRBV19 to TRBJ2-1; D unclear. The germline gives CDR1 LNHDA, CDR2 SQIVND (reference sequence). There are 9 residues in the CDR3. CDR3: CASSPPWIF. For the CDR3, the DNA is TGTGCCAGTAGTCCTCCCTGGATCTTC.

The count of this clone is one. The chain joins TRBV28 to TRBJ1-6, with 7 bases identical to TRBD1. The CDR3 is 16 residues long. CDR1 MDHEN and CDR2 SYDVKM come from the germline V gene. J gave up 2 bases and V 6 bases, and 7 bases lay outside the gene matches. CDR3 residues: CASSPVGTAYNSPLHF. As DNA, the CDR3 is TGTGCCAGCAGCCCAGTCGGGACAGCCTATAATTCACCCCTCCACTTT.